This is a list of T cell receptor beta chains from one sample in a study of Graves' ophthalmopathy and Graves' hyperthyroidism. In TCRdb, the multiplex PCR reads were re-called with MiXCR into one record per CDR3 protein. Of over a million distinct CDR3 sequences in the sample, 35% to 40% were seen once. Source material: peripheral blood or thyroid tissue (not recorded which). The receptors stem from an adult man with Graves' hyperthyroidism. CDR3s include the opening cysteine and the closing phenylalanine or tryptophan. The order of the fields is D gene, J gene, V gene, CDR3 length, clone size, CDR3 protein, CDR3 DNA. A D gene is named only where the DNA matches it firmly. Clone size appears in some rows only: once, few, many, or a class for an expanded clone.

-,TRBJ1-1,TRBV7-9,15,many,CASRLGLYPNTEAFF,TGTGCCAGCAGGTTGGGGCTATACCCGAACACTGAAGCTTTCTTT
-,TRBJ1-5,TRBV6-6,14,many,CASSYDGQNQPQHF,TGTGCCAGCAGTTACGACGGCCAAAATCAGCCCCAGCATTTT
-,TRBJ2-7,TRBV11-2,15,-,CASSGPPGLGYEQYF,TGTGCCAGCAGCGGCCCTCCGGGACTTGGCTACGAGCAGTACTTC
-,TRBJ1-4,TRBV19,13,many,CASTGQGNEKLFF,TGTGCCAGTACGGGCCAGGGGAATGAAAAACTGTTTTTT
-,TRBJ2-6,TRBV4-3,14,few,CASSQGIPGGLLTF,TGCGCCAGCAGCCAAGGCATACCCGGAGGGCTCCTGACTTTC
-,TRBJ1-4,TRBV2,15,-,CASSEAVGFREKLFF,TGTGCCAGCAGTGAAGCGGTGGGATTTAGGGAAAAACTGTTTTTT
-,TRBJ1-1,TRBV5-1,15,-,CASSLKTGMNTEAFF,TGCGCCAGCAGCCTGAAGACAGGTATGAACACTGAAGCTTTCTTT
-,TRBJ2-5,TRBV10-3,13,many,CAITSTAQETQYF,TGTGCCATCACCTCGACAGCCCAAGAGACCCAGTACTTC
TRBD2,TRBJ2-3,TRBV10-3,12,-,CAISAERGPQYF,TGTGCCATCAGTGCGGAGCGGGGCCCACAGTATTTT
-,TRBJ1-2,TRBV4-3,12,many,CASSQGAAGYTF,TGCGCCAGCAGCCAAGGGGCAGCTGGCTACACCTTC
TRBD1,TRBJ2-2,TRBV7-9,15,-,CASGRTGMILRELFF,TGTGCCAGCGGACGGACAGGGATGATTCTACGGGAGCTGTTTTTT
-,TRBJ2-1,TRBV7-9,17,-,CASSTSLLGASYNEQFF,TGTGCCAGCAGCACCTCCCTTTTAGGAGCCTCCTACAATGAGCAGTTCTTC
-,TRBJ2-5,TRBV19,12,many,CASSIAGETQYF,TGTGCCAGCAGCATCGCCGGGGAGACCCAGTACTTC
-,TRBJ1-1,TRBV7-9,11,few,CASSPKVTAFF,TGTGCCAGCAGCCCGAAGGTTACGGCTTTCTTT
-,TRBJ1-5,TRBV19,12,many,CASTFLGGPQHF,TGTGCCAGTACCTTCCTTGGGGGGCCCCAGCATTTT
-,TRBJ1-2,TRBV29-1,15,-,CSVDSYVGTAEGYTF,TGCAGCGTCGACTCATACGTTGGGACCGCGGAAGGCTACACCTTC
TRBD1,TRBJ2-7,TRBV19,15,few,CASSPDRVSFYEQYF,TGTGCCAGTAGTCCAGACAGGGTGTCCTTCTACGAGCAGTACTTC
-,TRBJ2-7,TRBV6-1,12,many,CASSLIRYEQYF,TGTGCCAGCAGCTTAATCCGCTACGAGCAGTACTTC
-,TRBJ1-2,TRBV11-2,16,few,CASSLDLWGRGDGYTF,TGTGCCAGCAGCTTAGATCTATGGGGGCGCGGGGATGGCTACACCTTC
TRBD1,TRBJ2-5,TRBV7-9,17,-,CASSSYRDRGSQETQYF,TGTGCCAGCAGCTCGTACCGGGACAGGGGGTCCCAAGAGACCCAGTACTTC
-,TRBJ2-7,TRBV7-8,14,many,CASSLRRTSYEQYF,TGTGCCAGCAGCTTGCGGCGTACCTCCTACGAGCAGTACTTC
-,TRBJ2-2,TRBV25-1,13,-,CASIRGGGGELFF,TGTGCCAGCATCAGGGGAGGAGGCGGGGAGCTGTTTTTT
TRBD1,TRBJ2-7,TRBV7-2,13,-,CAGSSNRGYEQYF,TGTGCCGGCAGCTCGAACAGGGGCTACGAGCAGTACTTC
-,TRBJ2-7,TRBV7-9,13,many,CASTPGRSYEQYF,TGTGCCAGCACCCCGGGGAGGTCCTACGAGCAGTACTTC
-,TRBJ1-2,TRBV20-1,13,many,CSARLREQDGYTF,TGCAGTGCTAGACTCAGGGAACAGGATGGCTACACCTTC
-,TRBJ2-7,TRBV7-6,13,many,CASSSTVSSEQYF,TGTGCCAGCAGCTCGACAGTTTCATCCGAGCAGTACTTC
-,TRBJ1-6,TRBV7-8,14,many,CASSFRWGNSPLHF,TGTGCCAGCAGCTTCCGCTGGGGGAATTCACCCCTCCACTTT
-,TRBJ2-5,TRBV12-3/TRBV12-4,15,-,CASSLADRPQETQYF,TGTGCCAGCAGTTTAGCCGACCGGCCCCAAGAGACCCAGTACTTC
-,TRBJ2-5,TRBV27,13,few,CASSHVEGETQYF,TGTGCCAGCAGCCACGTTGAGGGAGAGACCCAGTACTTC